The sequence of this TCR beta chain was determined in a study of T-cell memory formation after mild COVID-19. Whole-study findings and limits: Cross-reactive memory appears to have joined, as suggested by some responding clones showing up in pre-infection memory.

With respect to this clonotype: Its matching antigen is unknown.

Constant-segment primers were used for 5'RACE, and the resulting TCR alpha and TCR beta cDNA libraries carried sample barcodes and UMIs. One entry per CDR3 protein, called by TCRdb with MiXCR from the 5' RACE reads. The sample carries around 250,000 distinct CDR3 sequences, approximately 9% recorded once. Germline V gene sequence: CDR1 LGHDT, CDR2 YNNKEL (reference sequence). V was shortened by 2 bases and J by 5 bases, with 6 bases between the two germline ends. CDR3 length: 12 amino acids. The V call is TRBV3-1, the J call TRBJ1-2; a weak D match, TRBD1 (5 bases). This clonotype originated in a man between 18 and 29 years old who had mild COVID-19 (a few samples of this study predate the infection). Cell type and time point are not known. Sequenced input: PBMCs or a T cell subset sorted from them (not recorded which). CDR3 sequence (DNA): TGTGCCAGCAGCCAACAGGGTTATGGCTACACCTTC. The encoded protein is CASSQQGYGYTF. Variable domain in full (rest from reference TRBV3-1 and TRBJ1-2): DTAVSQTPKYLVTQMGNDKSIKCEQNLGHDTMYWYKQDSKKFLKIMFSYNNKELIINETVPNRFSPKSPDKAHLNLHINSLELGDSAVYFCASSQQGYGYTFGSGTRLTVV.